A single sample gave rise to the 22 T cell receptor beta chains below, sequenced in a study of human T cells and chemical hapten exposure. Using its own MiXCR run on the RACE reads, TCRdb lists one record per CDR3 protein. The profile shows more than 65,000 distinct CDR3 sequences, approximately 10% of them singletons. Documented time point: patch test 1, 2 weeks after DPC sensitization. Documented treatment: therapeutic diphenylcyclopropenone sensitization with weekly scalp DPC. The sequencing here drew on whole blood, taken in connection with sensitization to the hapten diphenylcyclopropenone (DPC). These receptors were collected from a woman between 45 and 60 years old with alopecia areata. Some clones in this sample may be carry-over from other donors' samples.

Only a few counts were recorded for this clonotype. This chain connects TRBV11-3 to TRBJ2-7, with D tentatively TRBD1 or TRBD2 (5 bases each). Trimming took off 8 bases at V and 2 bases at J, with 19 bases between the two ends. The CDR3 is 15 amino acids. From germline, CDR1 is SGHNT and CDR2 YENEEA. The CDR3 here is CASSVQTGPTYEQYF. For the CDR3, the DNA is TGTGCCAGCTCCGTTCAGACGGGGCCAACCTACGAGCAGTACTTC. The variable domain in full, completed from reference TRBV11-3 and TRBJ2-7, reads EAGVVQSPRYKIIEKKQPVAFWCNPISGHNTLYWYLQNLGQGPELLIRYENEEAVDDSQLPKDRFSAERLKGVDSTLKIQPAELGDSAVYLCASSVQTGPTYEQYFGPGTRLTVT.

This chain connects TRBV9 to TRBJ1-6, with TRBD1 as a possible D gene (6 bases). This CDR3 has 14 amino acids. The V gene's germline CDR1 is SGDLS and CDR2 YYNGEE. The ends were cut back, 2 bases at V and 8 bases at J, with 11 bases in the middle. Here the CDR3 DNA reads TGTGCCAGCAGCGTTAGGACAGAGGATTCACCCCTCCACTTT. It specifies CASSVRTEDSPLHF.

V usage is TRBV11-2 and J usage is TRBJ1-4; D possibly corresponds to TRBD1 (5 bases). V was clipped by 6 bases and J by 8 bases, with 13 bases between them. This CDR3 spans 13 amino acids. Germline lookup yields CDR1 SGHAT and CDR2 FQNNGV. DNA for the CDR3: TGTGCCAGCAGTTCGGCAGGGAGGGAAAAACTGTTTTTT. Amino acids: CASSSAGREKLFF.

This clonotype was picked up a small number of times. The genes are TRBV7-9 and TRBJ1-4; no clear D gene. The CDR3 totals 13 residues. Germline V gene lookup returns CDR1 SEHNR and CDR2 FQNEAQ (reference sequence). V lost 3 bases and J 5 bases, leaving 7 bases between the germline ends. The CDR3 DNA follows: TGTGCCAGCAGCTTTGGGTTCAATGAAAAACTGTTTTTT. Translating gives CASSFGFNEKLFF.

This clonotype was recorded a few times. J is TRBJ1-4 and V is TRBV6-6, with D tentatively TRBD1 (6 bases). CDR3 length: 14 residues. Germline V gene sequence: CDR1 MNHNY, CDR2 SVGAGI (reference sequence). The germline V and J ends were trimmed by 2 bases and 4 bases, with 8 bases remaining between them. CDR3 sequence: CASSYEGGNEKLFF. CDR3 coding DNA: TGTGCCAGCAGTTACGAGGGGGGTAATGAAAAACTGTTTTTT.

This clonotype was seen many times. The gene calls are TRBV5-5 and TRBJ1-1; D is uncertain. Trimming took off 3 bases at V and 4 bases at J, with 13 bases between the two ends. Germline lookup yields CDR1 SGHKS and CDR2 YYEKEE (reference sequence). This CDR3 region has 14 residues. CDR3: CASSSERNPTEAFF. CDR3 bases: TGTGCCAGCAGCTCAGAGCGAAATCCCACTGAAGCTTTCTTT.

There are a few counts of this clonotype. The CDR3 spells CASSLQAGGGQPQHF. The CDR3 nucleotides read TGCGCCAGCAGCTTACAAGCCGGGGGAGGCCAGCCCCAGCATTTT. The V gene is TRBV4-3, the J gene TRBJ1-5; tentatively, D is TRBD1 (5 bases). The CDR3 spans 15 residues. The V gene's germline CDR1 is LGHNA and CDR2 YSLEER. V was trimmed by 5 bases and J by 7 bases, leaving 18 bases between them.

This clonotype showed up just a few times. The CDR3 DNA follows: TGCAGTGCTAGAGGGGTACCGACAGCCGAAGAAAAACTGTTTTTT. It translates to CSARGVPTAEEKLFF. The chain carries TRBV20-1 and TRBJ1-4; D might be TRBD1 (5 bases). Germline V gives CDR1 DFQATT, CDR2 SNEGSKA (reference sequence). The CDR3 loop spans 15 amino acids. Trimming took off 1 base at V and 8 bases at J, with 17 bases between the two ends.

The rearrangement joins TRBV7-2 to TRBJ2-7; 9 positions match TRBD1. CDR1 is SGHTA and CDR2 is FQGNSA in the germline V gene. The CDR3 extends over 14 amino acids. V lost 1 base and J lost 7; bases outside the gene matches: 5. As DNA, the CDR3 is TGTGCCAGCAGCTTAGGAACAGGGGGCGTTGAGCAGTACTTC. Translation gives CASSLGTGGVEQYF.

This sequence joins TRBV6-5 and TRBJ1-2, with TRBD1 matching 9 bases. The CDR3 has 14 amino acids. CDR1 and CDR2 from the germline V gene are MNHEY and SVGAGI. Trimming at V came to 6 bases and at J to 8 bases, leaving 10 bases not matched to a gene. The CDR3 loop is CASSPGGQGGGYTF. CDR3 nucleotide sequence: TGTGCCAGCAGCCCGGGGGGACAGGGAGGAGGCTACACCTTC.

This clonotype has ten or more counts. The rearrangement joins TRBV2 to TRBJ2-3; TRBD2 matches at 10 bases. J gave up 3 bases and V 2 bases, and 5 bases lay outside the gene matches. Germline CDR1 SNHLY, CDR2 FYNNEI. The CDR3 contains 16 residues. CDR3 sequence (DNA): TGTGCCAGCAGTGAATCTCTAGCGGGAGTGACAGATACGCAGTATTTT. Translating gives CASSESLAGVTDTQYF.

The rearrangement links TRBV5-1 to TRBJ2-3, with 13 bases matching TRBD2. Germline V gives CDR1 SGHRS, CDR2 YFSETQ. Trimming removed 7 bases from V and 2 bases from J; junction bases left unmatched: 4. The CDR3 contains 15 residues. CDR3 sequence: CASSGTSGNTDTQYF. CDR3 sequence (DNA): TGCGCCAGCTCTGGGACTAGCGGGAACACAGATACGCAGTATTTT.

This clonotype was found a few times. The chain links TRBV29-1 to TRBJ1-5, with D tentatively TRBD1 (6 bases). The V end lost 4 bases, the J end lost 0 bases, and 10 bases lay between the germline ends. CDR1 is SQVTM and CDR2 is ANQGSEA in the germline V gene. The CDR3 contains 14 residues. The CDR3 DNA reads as TGCAGCGTTGCCGGGACAACTAGCAATCAGCCCCAGCATTTT. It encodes CSVAGTTSNQPQHF.

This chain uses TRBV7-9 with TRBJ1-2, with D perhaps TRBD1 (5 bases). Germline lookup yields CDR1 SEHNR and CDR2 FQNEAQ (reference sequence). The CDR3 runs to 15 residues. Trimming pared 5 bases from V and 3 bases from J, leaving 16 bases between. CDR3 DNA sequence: TGTGCCAGCAGCCACCCACCGCCGGGACACTATGGCTACACCTTC. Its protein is CASSHPPPGHYGYTF.

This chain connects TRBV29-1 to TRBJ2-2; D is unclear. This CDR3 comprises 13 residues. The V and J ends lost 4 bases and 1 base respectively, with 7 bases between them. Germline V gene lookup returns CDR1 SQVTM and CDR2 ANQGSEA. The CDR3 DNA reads TGCAGCGTTGTCTCCCTGAACACCGGGGAGCTGTTTTTT. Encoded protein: CSVVSLNTGELFF.

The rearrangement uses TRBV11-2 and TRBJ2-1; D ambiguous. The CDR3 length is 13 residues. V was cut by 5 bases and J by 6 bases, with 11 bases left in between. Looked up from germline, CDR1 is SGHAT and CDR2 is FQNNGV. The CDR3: CASSPGLLNEQFF. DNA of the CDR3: TGTGCCAGCAGCCCCGGCCTTCTCAATGAGCAGTTCTTC.

The CDR3 loop reads CASSYLPGQGRQPQHF. DNA for the CDR3: TGTGCCAGCAGTTACTTGCCGGGACAGGGAAGACAGCCCCAGCATTTT. The gene calls are TRBV6-2 or TRBV6-3 and TRBJ1-5; TRBD1 aligns across 9 bases. Germline loops: CDR1 MNHEY, CDR2 SVGEGT. The CDR3 is 16 residues long. After removal of 1 base from V and 7 bases from J, the junction contained 8 bases not matched to a gene.

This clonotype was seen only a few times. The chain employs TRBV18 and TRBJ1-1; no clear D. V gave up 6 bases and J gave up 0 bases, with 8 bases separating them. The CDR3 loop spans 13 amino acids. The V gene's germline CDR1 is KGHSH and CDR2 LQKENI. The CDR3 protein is CASSSKMNTEAFF. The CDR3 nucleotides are TGTGCCAGCTCCAGTAAAATGAACACTGAAGCTTTCTTT.

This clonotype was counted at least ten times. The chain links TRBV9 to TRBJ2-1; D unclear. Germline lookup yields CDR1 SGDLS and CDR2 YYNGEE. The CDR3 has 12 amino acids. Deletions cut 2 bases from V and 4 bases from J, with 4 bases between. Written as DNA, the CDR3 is TGTGCCAGCAGCGTGGGTTACAATGAGCAGTTCTTC. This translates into CASSVGYNEQFF.

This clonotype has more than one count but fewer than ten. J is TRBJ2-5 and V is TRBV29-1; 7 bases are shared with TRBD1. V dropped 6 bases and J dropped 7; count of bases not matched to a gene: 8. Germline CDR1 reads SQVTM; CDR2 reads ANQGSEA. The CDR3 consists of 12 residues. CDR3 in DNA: TGCAGCGTGGGGGACAGCCTCGGGACCCAGTACTTC. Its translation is CSVGDSLGTQYF.

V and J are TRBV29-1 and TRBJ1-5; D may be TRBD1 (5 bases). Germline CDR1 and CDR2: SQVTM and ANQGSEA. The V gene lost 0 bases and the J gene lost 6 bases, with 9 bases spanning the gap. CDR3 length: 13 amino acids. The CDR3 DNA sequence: TGCAGCGTTGAAGAGCGGAGGGGTCAGCCCCAGCATTTT. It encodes CSVEERRGQPQHF.

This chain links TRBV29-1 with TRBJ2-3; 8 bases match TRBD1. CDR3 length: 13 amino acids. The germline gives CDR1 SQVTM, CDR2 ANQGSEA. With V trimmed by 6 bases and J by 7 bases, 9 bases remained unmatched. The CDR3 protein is CSVPRTGLNTQYF. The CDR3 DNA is TGCAGCGTACCTAGGACAGGGTTGAATACGCAGTATTTT.